The entry below gives a single T cell receptor (beta chain) sequence along with its context. The table came from immunoSEQ multiplex PCR; TCRdb's copy has only in-frame clones and leaves some out. The data show 100,000 to 150,000 clones, 75% to 90% seen once. The CDR3 has 16 residues. Germline CDR1 is SEHNR and CDR2 is FQNEAQ (reference sequence). With V trimmed by 5 bases and J by 1 base, 4 bases remained unmatched. These data originate in a study of cytomegalovirus exposure and HLA in healthy donors. Sequencing used PBMCs. The TCR comes from a young woman in good health and CMV-seronegative. The chain carries TRBV7-9 and TRBJ2-5; 13 nucleotides align to TRBD2. This CDR3 reads CASSELAGGPQETQYF. Written as DNA, the CDR3 is TGTGCCAGCAGCGAACTAGCGGGAGGGCCCCAAGAGACCCAGTACTTC.